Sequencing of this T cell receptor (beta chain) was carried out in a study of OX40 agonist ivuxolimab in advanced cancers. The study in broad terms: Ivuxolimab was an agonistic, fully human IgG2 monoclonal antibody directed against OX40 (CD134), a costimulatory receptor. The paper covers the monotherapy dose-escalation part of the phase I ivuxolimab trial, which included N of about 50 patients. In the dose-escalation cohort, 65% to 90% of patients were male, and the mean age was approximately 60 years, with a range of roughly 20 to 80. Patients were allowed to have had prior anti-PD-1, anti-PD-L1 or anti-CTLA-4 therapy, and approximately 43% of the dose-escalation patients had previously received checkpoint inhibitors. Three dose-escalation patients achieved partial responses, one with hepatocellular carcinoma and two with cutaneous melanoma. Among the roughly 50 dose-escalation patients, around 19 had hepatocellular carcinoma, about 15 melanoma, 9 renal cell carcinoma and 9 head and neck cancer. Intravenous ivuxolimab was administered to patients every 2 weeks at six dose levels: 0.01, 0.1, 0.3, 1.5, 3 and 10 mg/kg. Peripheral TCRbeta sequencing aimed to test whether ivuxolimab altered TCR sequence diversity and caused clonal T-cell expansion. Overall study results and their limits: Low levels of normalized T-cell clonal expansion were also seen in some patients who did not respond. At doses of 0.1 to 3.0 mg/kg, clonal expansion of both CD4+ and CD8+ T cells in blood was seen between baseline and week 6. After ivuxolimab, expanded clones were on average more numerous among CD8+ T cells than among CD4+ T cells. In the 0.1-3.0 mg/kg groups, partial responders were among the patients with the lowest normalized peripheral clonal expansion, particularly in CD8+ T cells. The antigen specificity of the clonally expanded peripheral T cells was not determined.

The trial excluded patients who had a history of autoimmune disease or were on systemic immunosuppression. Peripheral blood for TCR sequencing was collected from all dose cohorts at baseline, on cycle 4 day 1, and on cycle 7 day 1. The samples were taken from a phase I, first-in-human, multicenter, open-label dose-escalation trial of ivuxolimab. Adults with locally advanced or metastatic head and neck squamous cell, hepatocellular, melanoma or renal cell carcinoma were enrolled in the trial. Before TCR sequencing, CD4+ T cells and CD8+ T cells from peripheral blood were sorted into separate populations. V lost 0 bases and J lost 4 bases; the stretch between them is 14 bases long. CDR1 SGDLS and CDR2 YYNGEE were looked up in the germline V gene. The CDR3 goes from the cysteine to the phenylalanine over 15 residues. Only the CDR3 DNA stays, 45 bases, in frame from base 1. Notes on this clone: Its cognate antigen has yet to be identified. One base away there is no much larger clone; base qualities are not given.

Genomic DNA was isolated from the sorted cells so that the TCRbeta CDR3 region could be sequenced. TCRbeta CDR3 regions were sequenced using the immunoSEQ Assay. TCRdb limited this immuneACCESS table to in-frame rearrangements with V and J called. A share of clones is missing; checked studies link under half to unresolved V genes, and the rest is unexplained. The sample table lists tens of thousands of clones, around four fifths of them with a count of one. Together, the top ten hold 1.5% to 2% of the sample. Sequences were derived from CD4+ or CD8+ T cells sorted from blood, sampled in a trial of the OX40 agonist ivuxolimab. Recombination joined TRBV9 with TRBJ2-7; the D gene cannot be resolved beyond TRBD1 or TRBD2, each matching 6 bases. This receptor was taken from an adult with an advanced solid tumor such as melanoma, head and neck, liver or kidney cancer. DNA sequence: TGTGCCAGCAGCGTAGCTACAGGGCTAGCGTACGAGCAGTACTTC. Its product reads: CASSVATGLAYEQYF.